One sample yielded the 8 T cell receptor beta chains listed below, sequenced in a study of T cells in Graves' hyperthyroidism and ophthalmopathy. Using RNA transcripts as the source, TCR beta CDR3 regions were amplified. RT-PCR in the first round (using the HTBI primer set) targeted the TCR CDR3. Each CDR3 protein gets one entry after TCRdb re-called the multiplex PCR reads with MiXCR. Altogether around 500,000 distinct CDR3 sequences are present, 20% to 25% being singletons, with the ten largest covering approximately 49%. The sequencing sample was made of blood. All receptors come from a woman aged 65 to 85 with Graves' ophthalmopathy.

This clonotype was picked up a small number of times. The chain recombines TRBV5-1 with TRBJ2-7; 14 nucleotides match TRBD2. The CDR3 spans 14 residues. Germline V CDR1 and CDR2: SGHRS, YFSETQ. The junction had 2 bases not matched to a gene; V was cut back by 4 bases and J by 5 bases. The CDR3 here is CASSRGLAGDEQYF. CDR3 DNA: TGCGCCAGCAGCAGGGGACTAGCGGGAGACGAGCAGTACTTC.

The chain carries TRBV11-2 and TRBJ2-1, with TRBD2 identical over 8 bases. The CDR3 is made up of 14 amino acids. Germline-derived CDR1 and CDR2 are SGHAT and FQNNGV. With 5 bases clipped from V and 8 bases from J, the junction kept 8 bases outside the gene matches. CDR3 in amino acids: CASSQPGGPHEQFF. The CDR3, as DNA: TGTGCCAGCAGCCAACCGGGAGGGCCGCATGAGCAGTTCTTC.

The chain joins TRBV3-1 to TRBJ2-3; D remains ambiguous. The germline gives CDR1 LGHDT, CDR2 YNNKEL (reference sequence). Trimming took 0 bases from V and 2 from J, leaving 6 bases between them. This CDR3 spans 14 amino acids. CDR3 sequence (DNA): TGTGCCAGCAGCCAAGATAGATACACAGATACGCAGTATTTT. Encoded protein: CASSQDRYTDTQYF.

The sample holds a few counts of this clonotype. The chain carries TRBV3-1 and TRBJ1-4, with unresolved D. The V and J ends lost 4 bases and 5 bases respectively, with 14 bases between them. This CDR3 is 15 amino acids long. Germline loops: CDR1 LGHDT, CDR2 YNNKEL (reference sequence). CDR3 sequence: CASSPHAATNEKLFF. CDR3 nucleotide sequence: TGTGCCAGCAGCCCCCACGCAGCTACCAATGAAAAACTGTTTTTT.

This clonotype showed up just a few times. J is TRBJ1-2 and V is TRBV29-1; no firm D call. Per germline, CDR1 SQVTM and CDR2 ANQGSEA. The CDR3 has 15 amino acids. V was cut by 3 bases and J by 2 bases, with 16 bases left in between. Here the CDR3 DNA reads TGCAGCGTTGATTCCCCACGGCTATCGAACTATGGCTACACCTTC. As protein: CSVDSPRLSNYGYTF. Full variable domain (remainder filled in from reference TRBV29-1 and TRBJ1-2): SAVISQKPSRDICQRGTSLTIQCQVDSQVTMMFWYRQQPGQSLTLIATANQGSEATYESGFVIDKFPISRPNLTFSTLTVSNMSPEDSSIYLCSVDSPRLSNYGYTFGSGTRLTVV.

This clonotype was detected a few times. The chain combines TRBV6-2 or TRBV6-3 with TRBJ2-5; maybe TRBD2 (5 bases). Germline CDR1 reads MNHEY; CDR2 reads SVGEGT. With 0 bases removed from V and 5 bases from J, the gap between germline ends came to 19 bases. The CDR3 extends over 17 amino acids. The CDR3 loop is CASSYSSVGGSGETQYF. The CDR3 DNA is TGTGCCAGCAGTTACTCGAGTGTGGGTGGGAGTGGTGAGACCCAGTACTTC.

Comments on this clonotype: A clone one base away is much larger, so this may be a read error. The CDR3 bases are TGTGCCAGCAATAGACGCGGAGGGTACAATGAGCAGTTCTTC. Protein sequence: CASNRRGGYNEQFF. The chain couples TRBV2 to TRBJ2-1; TRBD2 is a possible D gene (6 bases). Germline CDR1 is SNHLY and CDR2 is FYNNEI. Trimming cost V 7 bases and J 4 bases, with 14 bases left between them. CDR3 length: 14 residues.

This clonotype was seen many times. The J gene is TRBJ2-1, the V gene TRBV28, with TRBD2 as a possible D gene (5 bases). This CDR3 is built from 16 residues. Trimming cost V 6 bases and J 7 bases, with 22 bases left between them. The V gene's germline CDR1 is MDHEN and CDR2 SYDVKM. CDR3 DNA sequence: TGTGCCAGCAGAACACCTCTCGGGGTGGGGAGTAATGAGCAGTTCTTC. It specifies CASRTPLGVGSNEQFF.